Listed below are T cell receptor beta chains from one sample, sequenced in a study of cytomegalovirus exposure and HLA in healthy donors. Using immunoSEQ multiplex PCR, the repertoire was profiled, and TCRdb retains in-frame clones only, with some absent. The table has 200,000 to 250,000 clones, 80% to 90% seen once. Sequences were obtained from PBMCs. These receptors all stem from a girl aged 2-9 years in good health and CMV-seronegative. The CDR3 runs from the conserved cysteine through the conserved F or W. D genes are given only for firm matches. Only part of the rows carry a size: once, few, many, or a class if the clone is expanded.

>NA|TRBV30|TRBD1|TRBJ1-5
CAWSGQAYQPQHF
TGTGCCTGGAGCGGACAGGCCTATCAGCCCCAGCATTTT
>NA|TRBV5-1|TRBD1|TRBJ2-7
CASSLGRGHEQYF
TGCGCCAGCAGCTTGGGCAGGGGGCACGAGCAGTACTTC
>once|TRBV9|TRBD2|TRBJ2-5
CASSGGGHRQETQYF
TGTGCCAGCAGCGGCGGGGGGCACCGACAAGAGACCCAGTACTTC
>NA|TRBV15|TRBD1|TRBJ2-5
CATSRGRQGARETQYF
TGTGCCACCAGCAGAGGAAGGCAGGGGGCGCGGGAGACCCAGTACTTC
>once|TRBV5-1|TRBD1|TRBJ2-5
CASSRRDRGGETQYF
TGCGCCAGCAGCCGCCGGGACAGGGGTGGGGAGACCCAGTACTTC
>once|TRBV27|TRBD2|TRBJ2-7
CASSPGTSGGEQYF
TGTGCCAGCAGCCCCGGGACTAGCGGAGGCGAGCAGTACTTC
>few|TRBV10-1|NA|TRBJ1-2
CASSSGTPYGYTF
TGCGCCAGCAGTTCCGGGACACCCTATGGCTACACCTTC
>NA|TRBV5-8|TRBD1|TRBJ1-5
CASSQGQFNQPQHF
TGTGCCAGCAGCCAGGGACAGTTCAATCAGCCCCAGCATTTT
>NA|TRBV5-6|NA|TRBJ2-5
CASSSPIGEQYF
TGTGCCAGCAGCTCTCCCATCGGGGAGCAGTACTTC
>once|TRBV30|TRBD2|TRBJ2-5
CAWRQTTSGQETQYF
TGTGCCTGGCGACAGACAACTAGCGGCCAAGAGACCCAGTACTTC
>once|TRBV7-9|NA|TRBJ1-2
CASSFTRGTAIYGYTF
TGTGCCAGCAGCTTCACCCGGGGGACCGCTATCTATGGCTACACCTTC
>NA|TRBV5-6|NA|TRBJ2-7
CASSSTAPVVYEQYF
TGTGCCAGCAGCTCGACAGCCCCCGTGGTCTACGAGCAGTACTTC
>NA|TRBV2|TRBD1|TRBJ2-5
CASTIGDRGYSGTQYF
TGTGCCAGCACCATTGGAGACAGGGGGTACAGCGGGACCCAGTACTTC
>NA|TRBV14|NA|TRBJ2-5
CASSQALRGSSQETQYF
TGTGCCAGCAGCCAAGCCCTGCGGGGCAGCTCGCAAGAGACCCAGTACTTC
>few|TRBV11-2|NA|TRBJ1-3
CASSLGAPGNTIYF
TGTGCCAGCAGCTTGGGGGCGCCGGGAAACACCATATATTTT
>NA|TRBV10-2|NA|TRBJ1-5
CASSEPGRYQPQHF
TGCGCCAGCAGTGAGCCAGGGAGGTATCAGCCCCAGCATTTT
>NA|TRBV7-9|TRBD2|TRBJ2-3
CASSPSSGGYTDTQYF
TGTGCCAGCAGCCCATCAAGCGGGGGGTACACAGATACGCAGTATTTT
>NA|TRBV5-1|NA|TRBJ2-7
CASSLAKASRTYEQYF
TGCGCCAGCAGCTTAGCCAAGGCTAGCCGGACCTACGAGCAGTACTTC
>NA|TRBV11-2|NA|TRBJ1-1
CASSLVQGTEAFF
TGTGCCAGCAGCTTAGTTCAGGGCACTGAAGCTTTCTTT
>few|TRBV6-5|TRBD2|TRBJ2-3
CASSWLAGDTQYF
TGTGCCAGCAGTTGGCTAGCGGGCGATACGCAGTATTTT
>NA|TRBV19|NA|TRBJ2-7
CASSIRGYEQYF
TGTGCCAGTAGTATAAGGGGGTACGAGCAGTACTTC
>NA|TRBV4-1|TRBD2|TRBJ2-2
CASSQPTSGGAGELFF
TGCGCCAGCAGCCAACCAACTAGCGGGGGGGCAGGGGAGCTGTTTTTT
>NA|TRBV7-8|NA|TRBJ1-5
CASSIQVTNQPQHF
TGTGCCAGCAGCATACAGGTGACGAATCAGCCCCAGCATTTT
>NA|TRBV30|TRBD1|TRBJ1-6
CAWREGAGSPLHF
TGTGCCTGGAGAGAGGGGGCGGGTTCACCCCTCCACTTT
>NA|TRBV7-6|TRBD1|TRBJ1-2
CASSSDRGRGYTF
TGTGCCAGCAGCTCGGACAGGGGACGAGGCTACACCTTC
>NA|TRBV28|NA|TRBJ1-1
CASSLLGAPTEAFF
TGTGCCAGCAGTTTATTGGGGGCGCCCACTGAAGCTTTCTTT
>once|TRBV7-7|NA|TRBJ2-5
CASTVARQGTKTQYF
TGTGCCAGCACCGTAGCCCGCCAGGGGACGAAGACCCAGTACTTC
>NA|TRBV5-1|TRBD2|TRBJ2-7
CASSLTSGTRNYEQYF
TGCGCCAGCAGCCTTACTTCCGGGACTAGGAACTACGAGCAGTACTTC
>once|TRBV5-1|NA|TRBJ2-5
CASSAGRRAGETQYF
TGCGCCAGCAGCGCGGGCAGGAGGGCCGGTGAGACCCAGTACTTC
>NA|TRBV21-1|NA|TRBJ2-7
CASSKSQASGSYEQYF
TGTGCCAGCAGCAAAAGTCAAGCTAGCGGCTCCTACGAGCAGTACTTC
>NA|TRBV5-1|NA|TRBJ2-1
CASSLDGASSYNEQFF
TGCGCCAGCAGCTTGGATGGGGCAAGCTCCTACAATGAGCAGTTCTTC
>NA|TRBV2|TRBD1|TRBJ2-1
CASSDFYWTGYNEQFF
TGTGCCAGCAGTGATTTTTACTGGACAGGCTACAATGAGCAGTTCTTC
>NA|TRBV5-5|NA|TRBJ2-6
CASSLVSSGANVLTF
TGTGCCAGCAGCTTGGTTAGCTCTGGGGCCAACGTCCTGACTTTC
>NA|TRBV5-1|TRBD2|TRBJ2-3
CASSLGASGHTDTQYF
TGCGCCAGCAGCTTGGGTGCTAGCGGGCACACAGATACGCAGTATTTT
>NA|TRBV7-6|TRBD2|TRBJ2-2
CASSLDRGFATSGGNTGELFF
TGTGCCAGCAGCTTAGATCGTGGGTTCGCTACTAGCGGGGGGAACACCGGGGAGCTGTTTTTT
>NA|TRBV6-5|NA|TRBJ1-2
CASSYRRGTYGYTF
TGTGCCAGCAGTTATAGGAGGGGCACGTATGGCTACACCTTC
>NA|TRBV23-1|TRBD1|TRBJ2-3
CASSHRRTGTGSTDTQYF
TGCGCCAGCAGTCACCGGAGGACCGGGACAGGGAGCACAGATACGCAGTATTTT
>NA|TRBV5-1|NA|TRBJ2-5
CASSLFSPLGALQETQYF
TGCGCCAGCAGCTTGTTCTCCCCTCTAGGCGCCCTACAAGAGACCCAGTACTTC